This record looks at one TCR beta chain sequence and its context. The V gene end was trimmed by 0 bases and the J gene end by 0 bases; junction bases not matched to a gene: 6. The CDR3 spans 17 residues. The germline gives CDR1 LNHNV, CDR2 YYDKDF (reference sequence). Authors' methods: Nucleated cell number was recorded as an estimate derived from reference gene primer amplification. Method: immunoSEQ multiplex PCR; TCRdb's copy keeps in-frame clones and lacks some. V and J calls and clone size follow that table, whereas D and trimming were derived from the DNA. The sample lists about 70,000 clones; more than 75% were seen once. This record belongs to a study of blood T cell repertoires in COVID-19. Study background: The origin of the acute and convalescent COVID-19 samples was the United States, Italy and Spain. The cDNA or gDNA used as material had been derived from T cells, B-cell-depleted T cells, or PBMCs.

This chain joins TRBV15 and TRBJ2-3; 7 bases match TRBD1. Sequenced: peripheral blood. The sequence was collected from a human donor in a cohort sampled during active COVID-19. The CDR3 DNA reads TGTGCCACCAGCAGAGATCAAAAGGGGGCAAGCACAGATACGCAGTATTTT. Translation gives CATSRDQKGASTDTQYF.